This T cell receptor (beta chain) was profiled in a study of tumor-infiltrating lymphocytes in primary liver carcinoma. From roughly 0.5 ug total RNA, TCR beta cDNA was generated with a primer in the constant region. A slightly modified ARM-PCR protocol with three nested multiplex PCR rounds produced these TCR beta libraries. Two initial PCR rounds of about 10 cycles each paired TRBV1-TRBV30 forward primers with a C-beta reverse primer. TCRdb reprocessed the multiplex PCR reads via MiXCR and lists one record per CDR3 protein. The data show approximately 330,000 distinct CDR3 sequences, with around 60% seen just once and 5.5% to 7% held by the top ten. There are many counts of this clonotype. The antigen is unknown. Study findings and constraints: A significantly higher top-250-clone fraction was found in tumors than in blood (p = 0.039).

The authors took blood RNA from unsorted whole blood and also extracted germline DNA. They drew approximately 4.3 milliliters of peripheral blood before surgery. Trimming cost V 2 bases and J 0 bases, with 8 bases left between them. CDR1 is MNHEY, CDR2 SVGEGT, per germline. The CDR3 is 14 amino acids. The genes are TRBV6-2 or TRBV6-3 and TRBJ2-7; D unresolved. Sequencing was performed on peripheral blood. The TCR originated in a man in his forties or fifties with primary liver carcinoma and hepatitis B virus infection. The CDR3 DNA reads as TGTGCCAGCAGTTACGAAGGAAACTCCTACGAGCAGTACTTC. It specifies CASSYEGNSYEQYF.